The 9 T cell receptor beta chains given below trace back to one sample, sequenced in a study of blood T cell repertoires in COVID-19. Produced via immunoSEQ multiplex PCR; TCRdb's table is partial and in-frame only. The sample lists roughly 130,000 clones; approximately 84% were seen once. The sequencing sample was made of PBMCs or T cells enriched from blood (not recorded which). Source of these receptors: a woman in her fifties or sixties with acute COVID-19.

The chain uses TRBV27 and TRBJ1-1; TRBD1 matches 8 bases. V trimming: 5 bases; J trimming: 1 base; junction bases outside the gene matches: 6. The CDR3 length is 15 residues. The germline V gene has CDR1 MNHEY and CDR2 SMNVEV (reference sequence). The DNA for the CDR3 is TGTGCCAGCAGTACCAGGACAGGGAAGAACACTGAAGCTTTCTTT. This sequence encodes CASSTRTGKNTEAFF.

The V call is TRBV11-3, the J call TRBJ2-5, with TRBD2 matching over 8 bases. J lost 1 base, V lost 5 bases, and 3 bases had no gene match. CDR1 SGHNT and CDR2 YENEEA come from the germline V gene. This CDR3 is 14 amino acids long. The CDR3 is CASSPGGSQETQYF. CDR3 nucleotide sequence: TGTGCCAGCAGCCCGGGAGGGTCCCAAGAGACCCAGTACTTC.

This clone was observed at least ten times. The chain links TRBV6-5 to TRBJ2-1, with D maybe TRBD2 (6 bases). In germline, CDR1 is MNHEY, CDR2 SVGAGI. Trimming took 0 bases from V and 3 from J, leaving 9 bases between them. The CDR3 loop spans 15 amino acids. The CDR3 DNA reads as TGTGCCAGCAGTTACTCTAGCGGAGACTACAATGAGCAGTTCTTC. This codes for CASSYSSGDYNEQFF.

The V gene is TRBV5-1, the J gene TRBJ1-1; D unresolved. Germline V gene lookup returns CDR1 SGHRS and CDR2 YFSETQ. V lost 0 bases to trimming and J lost 1 base, with 10 bases between them. The CDR3 covers 15 residues. CDR3 DNA: TGCGCCAGCAGCTTGGCCGTTGGGAGGAACACTGAAGCTTTCTTT. Translated: CASSLAVGRNTEAFF. Drawing the rest from reference TRBV5-1 and TRBJ1-1, the complete variable domain is KAGVTQTPRYLIKTRGQQVTLSCSPISGHRSVSWYQQTPGQGLQFLFEYFSETQRNKGNFPGRFSGRQFSNSRSEMNVSTLELGDSALYLCASSLAVGRNTEAFFGQGTRLTVV.

This clone was seen only once. This sequence joins TRBV3-1 (or the pseudogene TRBV3-2) and TRBJ1-5; no definite D call. Trimming cost V 4 bases and J 2 bases, with 12 bases left between them. Looked up from germline, CDR1 is LGHDT and CDR2 is YNNKEL (reference sequence). This CDR3 has 15 amino acids. As DNA, the CDR3 is TGTGCCAGCAGCCTCTCCGGGAGCGGCAATCAGCCCCAGCATTTT. Translating gives CASSLSGSGNQPQHF.

Regarding this clone: The germline gene is not matched at one end of the junction; a read error may be the cause. The CDR3 loop is CASSQGTGGKVGETQYF. The CDR3 DNA is TGTGCTAGCAGCCAAGGGACAGGGGGAAAGGTTGGAGAGACCCAGTACTTC. The chain joins TRBV7-7 to TRBJ2-5; 11 nucleotides align to TRBD1. CDR3 length: 17 amino acids. CDR1 and CDR2 from the germline V gene are SSHAT and FNYEAQ (reference sequence).

J is TRBJ2-7 and V is TRBV29-1, with 10 bases aligning to TRBD2. The germline V gene encodes CDR1 SQVTM and CDR2 ANQGSEA. The CDR3 length is 13 residues. V dropped 7 bases and J dropped 4; count of bases not matched to a gene: 7. The CDR3 spells CSGRTSGGYEQYF. The CDR3 DNA reads TGCAGCGGTAGGACTAGCGGAGGTTACGAGCAGTACTTC.

The chain joins TRBV5-4 to TRBJ2-2, with no clear D. The CDR3 extends over 14 amino acids. Germline assignment: CDR1 SGHNT and CDR2 YYREEE (reference sequence). The V gene lost 1 base and the J gene lost 5 bases, with 9 bases spanning the gap. The CDR3 region is CASSLYTGTGELFF. The CDR3 DNA sequence: TGTGCCAGCAGCTTGTACACGGGTACCGGGGAGCTGTTTTTT.

This chain links TRBV27 with TRBJ2-1, with 11 bases lining up with TRBD2. The CDR3 has 17 amino acids. CDR1 and CDR2 from the germline V gene are MNHEY and SMNVEV (reference sequence). The ends lost 2 bases at V and 8 bases at J; junction bases unmatched: 11. This CDR3 reads CASSLKAASGRFYEQFF. The DNA for the CDR3 is TGTGCCAGCAGTTTAAAGGCTGCTAGCGGGAGGTTCTATGAGCAGTTCTTC.